This note documents a single T cell receptor beta chain sequence. Assay used: immunoSEQ multiplex PCR; TCRdb lists only in-frame clones, some missing. Of 56,000 or so clones listed, approximately 79% are singletons. The CDR3 has 15 amino acids. Trimming removed 6 bases from V and 1 base from J; junction bases left unmatched: 8. Germline assignment: CDR1 LNHDA and CDR2 SQIVND (reference sequence). The data are from a study of radiotherapy plus CTLA-4 blockade in lung cancer. The origin of this receptor is a human donor with non-small cell lung cancer who had a partial response to radiotherapy plus ipilimumab. This chain joins TRBV19 and TRBJ2-5; the match to TRBD1 covers 7 bases. The input for sequencing was peripheral blood, taken from a patient treated with radiotherapy plus ipilimumab. The CDR3 loop reads CASRIKQGVQETQYF. The CDR3 region has the DNA TGTGCCAGTAGAATCAAGCAGGGGGTCCAAGAGACCCAGTACTTC.